This TCR beta chain was profiled in a study of beta chain features in type 1 diabetes (dated by TCRdb to the late 2010s). About the investigation overall: Mean age, gender distribution, total cell number and subset yield were not different between patients and healthy donors. A total of about 100 million sorted cells were examined across all samples, and RNA yield correlated strongly with the number of cells per subset. In the study, recently diagnosed type 1 diabetes patients and matched healthy donors were compared on the TCRB repertoires of their sorted circulating CD4+ T cell subsets. Whereas all 30 or so donors provided naive and central memory subsets, regulatory and stem cell-like memory subsets were isolated from just 8 patients and about 8 healthy donors. Overall study results and their limits: Fewer insertions and more nucleotide deletions at VDJ recombination sites were observed in patients with type 1 diabetes, implying thymic rearrangement abnormalities. Because cDNA was sequenced instead of genomic DNA, highly expressing activated cells could be over-represented, though the groups showed no difference in activation or CD3 levels. A moderate but significant shortening of TCRB CDR3 length was observed in type 1 diabetes patients in all four CD4+ subsets. HLA sub-analyses involved small numbers of individuals, so any influence of HLA type on TCRB rearrangement remained unresolved. Naive, central memory and regulatory TCRB repertoires appeared more similar among patients than among healthy donors. Shorter templates might be favored by PCR, yet because patient and control samples were amplified and corrected together, any such skew would affect both groups equally.

Each donor gave one peripheral blood draw, averaging roughly 120 mL, which was collected into heparinised tubes. Naive, central memory, regulatory and stem cell-like memory CD4+ T cells were sorted on a BD FACSAria II using a panel including CD45RO, CCR7, CD25, CD127, CD95 and CD27. Purity was above 95% for every sorted population. PBMCs were isolated immediately by Lymphoprep density gradient centrifugation and stained directly without culture. To minimize batch effects, samples were stained and sorted in pairs, one healthy donor with one patient per experiment. The entire isolated RNA was reverse transcribed using the High Capacity cDNA Reverse Transcription Kit, and thus expressed TCRB transcripts were sequenced. Deep immunoSEQ sequencing was applied to naive, central memory and regulatory T cell samples, giving an average of roughly 3.5 million total reads per sample. Sorted cells were lysed in RLT buffer, and RNA was extracted using DNase-treated RNeasy Micro or Mini kits according to cell number. Each cell subset was processed separately to prevent cross-contamination, with patient and healthy donor samples processed together. The immunoSEQ multiplex PCR was used to amplify TCRB sequences from cDNA, generating 87-bp fragments that spanned the CDR3 region. Sequencing of the amplicons was performed on the Illumina HiSeq platform. The authors processed their data as follows. PCR bias was computationally corrected using synthetic template baselines, reads within Hamming distance 2 were collapsed, and singletons that could not be merged were discarded. Reads were aligned to IMGT to assign V, D and J genes, CDR3 length, and insertions or deletions at six rearrangement sites. Within each subset, clonotype counts were normalized to the number of sorted cells before true diversity and Gini coefficients were calculated with the tcR R package. Repertoire sharing was quantified using the overlap coefficient calculated on TCRB nucleotide sequences. Out-of-frame TCRB sequences from naive cells were analyzed to stand in for the pre-selection repertoire. TCRdb obtained this table from immuneACCESS and retained in-frame rearrangements with V and J assigned. These tables miss some clones; where compared with another copy, unresolved V genes account for less than half of the shortfall, and the remainder is unexplained. The V and J calls and the clone size are those of that table, but D and trimming were determined from the DNA. This sample holds 600,000 to 650,000 clones; around a sixth were observed only once. The ten largest clones represent about 0.097% of the sample.

Comments on this clone: This receptor's antigen is unknown. Nothing much larger sits one base from this clone, and base qualities are not available.

This TCR was sampled from a man in his late teens or twenties in good health. Specimen: naive CD4+ T cells from blood. In the paper's terms, the cell subset or site label means: true naive CD4+ T cells.

The nucleotides are TGCGCCAGCAGCCGGGGACCCAGGAACACTGAAGCTTTCTTT. Translated, it reads CASSRGPRNTEAFF. The sequence joins TRBV4-3 to TRBJ1-1; a tentative D call is TRBD1 (5 bases match). The CDR3 spans 14 residues, from the cysteine through the phenylalanine. The DNA shown is the 42-base CDR3, in frame from base 1. V gives up 4 bases and J gives up 1 base, and the segment between their germline ends measures 10 bases. Looking up the germline V gene yields CDR1 LGHNA and CDR2 YSLEER.